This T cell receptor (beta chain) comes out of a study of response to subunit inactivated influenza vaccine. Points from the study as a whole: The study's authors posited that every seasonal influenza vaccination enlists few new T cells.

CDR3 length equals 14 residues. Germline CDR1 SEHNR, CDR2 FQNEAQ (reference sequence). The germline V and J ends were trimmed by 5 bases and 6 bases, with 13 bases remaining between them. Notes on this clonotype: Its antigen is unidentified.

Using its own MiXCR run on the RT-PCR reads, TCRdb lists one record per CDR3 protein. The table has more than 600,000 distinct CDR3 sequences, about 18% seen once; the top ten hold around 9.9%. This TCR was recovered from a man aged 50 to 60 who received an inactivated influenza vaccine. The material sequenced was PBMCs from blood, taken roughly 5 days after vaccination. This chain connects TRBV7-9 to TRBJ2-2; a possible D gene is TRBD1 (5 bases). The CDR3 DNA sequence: TGTGCCAGCAGCGTACGACAGCTTCCCGGGGAGCTGTTTTTT. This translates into CASSVRQLPGELFF.